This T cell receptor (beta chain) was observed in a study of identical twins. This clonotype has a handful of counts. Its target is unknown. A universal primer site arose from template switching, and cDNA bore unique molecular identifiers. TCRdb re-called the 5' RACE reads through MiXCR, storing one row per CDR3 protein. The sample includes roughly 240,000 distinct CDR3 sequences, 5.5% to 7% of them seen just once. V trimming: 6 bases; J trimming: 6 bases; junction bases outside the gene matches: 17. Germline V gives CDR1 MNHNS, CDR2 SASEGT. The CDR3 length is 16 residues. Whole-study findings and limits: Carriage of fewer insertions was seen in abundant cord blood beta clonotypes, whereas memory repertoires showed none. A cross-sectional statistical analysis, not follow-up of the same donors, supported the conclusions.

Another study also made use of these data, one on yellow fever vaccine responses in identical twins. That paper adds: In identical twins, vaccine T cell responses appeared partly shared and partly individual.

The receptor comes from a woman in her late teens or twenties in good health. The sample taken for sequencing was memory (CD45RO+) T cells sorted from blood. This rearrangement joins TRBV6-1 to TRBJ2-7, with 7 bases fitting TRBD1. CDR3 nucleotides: TGTGCCAGCAGAGAAACAGGGGAACAGATCTACGGCGAGCAGTACTTC. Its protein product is CASRETGEQIYGEQYF.